This T cell receptor (beta chain) was sequenced in a study of blood T cells in healthy people across ages. The CDR3 is made up of 13 amino acids. A second PCR of roughly 7 to 11 cycles used a sample-barcoded 5' primer and a J-beta primer mix. TCRdb re-called the 5' RACE reads with MiXCR, one entry per CDR3 protein. Of 450,000 to 600,000 distinct CDR3 sequences listed, about 29% are singletons. A few counts support this clonotype. The sample was also reused in another study, on T cells of mothers and their children.

Material for sequencing was blood. This sequence originates from a boy aged 2-15 years in good health. The chain employs TRBV12-3 or TRBV12-4 and TRBJ2-5, with D maybe TRBD1 (6 bases). The J call may be wrong; the DNA end is better matched by TRBJ2-7. CDR3 loop: CASSLGTPYEQYF. CDR3 sequence (DNA): TGTGCCAGCAGCCTCGGGACACCCTACGAGCAGTACTTC.